Following are 30 T cell receptor beta chains from one sample sequenced in a study of T cells in Graves' hyperthyroidism and ophthalmopathy. The TCR beta CDR3 regions underwent amplification using RNA transcripts as the source. Using the HTBI primer set, a first-round RT-PCR was run on the TCR CDR3. TCRdb itself ran the multiplex PCR reads through MiXCR, one entry per CDR3 protein. Seen here are fewer than 650,000 distinct CDR3 sequences, roughly 14% observed once, and the top ten hold roughly 4.5%. What was sequenced was blood. These receptors were obtained from a woman aged 40-49 years with Graves' ophthalmopathy.

This clonotype occurred many times. CDR3 DNA sequence: TGTGCCATCAGCCATGGGGGATCGAACACCGGGGAGCTGTTTTTT. Its translation is CAISHGGSNTGELFF. This chain joins TRBV10-3 and TRBJ2-2; perhaps D is TRBD1 or TRBD2 (5 bases each). Trimming pared 6 bases from V and 0 bases from J, leaving 11 bases between. Germline CDR1 and CDR2: ENHRY and SYGVKD. The CDR3 length is 15 residues.

This clonotype appeared many times. V and J are TRBV5-1 and TRBJ1-1, with D tentatively TRBD1 (5 bases). Germline lookup yields CDR1 SGHRS and CDR2 YFSETQ. The CDR3 has 15 residues. The V gene lost 0 bases and the J gene lost 5 bases, with 14 bases spanning the gap. Written as DNA, the CDR3 is TGCGCCAGCAGCTTGGAGGAGGGACCGGGGACTGAAGCTTTCTTT. Translation gives CASSLEEGPGTEAFF.

In its sample, this clonotype was seen many times. The V and J genes are TRBV10-1 and TRBJ1-5; TRBD1 is a possible D gene (5 bases). The CDR3 length is 15 residues. V gave up 2 bases and J gave up 3 bases, with 11 bases separating them. The germline CDR1 and CDR2 sequences are WNHNN and SYGVQD (reference sequence). For the CDR3, the DNA is TGCGCCAGCAGTGAGAGGACACTTATCAATCAGCCCCAGCATTTT. It specifies CASSERTLINQPQHF.

This clonotype was observed many times. V usage is TRBV6-1 and J usage is TRBJ2-7; 7 bases fit TRBD1. Per germline, CDR1 MNHNS and CDR2 SASEGT. This CDR3 contains 15 residues. V trimming: 7 bases; J trimming: 1 base; junction bases outside the gene matches: 10. CDR3 nucleotides: TGTGCCAGCACCATGGTGGGGACAGATTCCTACGAGCAGTACTTC. Its protein product is CASTMVGTDSYEQYF.

The rearrangement uses TRBV28 and TRBJ1-5; D unclear. The germline V gene encodes CDR1 MDHEN and CDR2 SYDVKM. There are 14 residues in the CDR3. Trimming shortened V by 4 bases and J by 7 bases, and 14 bases separated the two germline ends. The CDR3: CASSSNSIGQPQHF. The DNA of the CDR3 is TGTGCCAGCAGTTCAAACAGCATCGGCCAGCCCCAGCATTTT.

Many counts were recorded for this clonotype. The CDR3 nucleotides are TGCGCCAGCAGCTTGGAGGGGAACTATGGCTACACCTTC. It translates to CASSLEGNYGYTF. V gene TRBV5-1 combines with J gene TRBJ1-2, with a tentative D call TRBD1 (5 bases). Germline V gene sequence: CDR1 SGHRS, CDR2 YFSETQ. The CDR3 covers 13 residues. Trimming stripped 0 bases from V and 2 bases from J, with 5 bases between.

This clonotype was recorded at least ten times. The chain links TRBV28 to TRBJ2-7, with TRBD1 matching over 7 bases. The CDR3 spans 14 residues. Germline V gene lookup returns CDR1 MDHEN and CDR2 SYDVKM. V lost 5 bases, J lost 2 bases, and 6 bases stayed unmatched. The CDR3 DNA is TGTGCCAGCAGTACCGGGACAGCGACCTACGAGCAGTACTTC. It encodes CASSTGTATYEQYF.

This clonotype appeared many times. The rearrangement uses TRBV5-1 and TRBJ2-7; unclear D gene. CDR3 length equals 15 residues. V lost 0 bases, J lost 2 bases, and 12 bases lay in between. CDR1 and CDR2 from the germline V gene are SGHRS and YFSETQ. CDR3 nucleotides: TGCGCCAGCAGCTTGGGGTTTGGCATCACCTACGAGCAGTACTTC. Its translation: CASSLGFGITYEQYF.

In its sample, this clonotype was seen many times. This chain's CDR3 is CASKGQRDTGELFF. CDR3 in DNA: TGTGCCAGCAAAGGCCAACGGGACACCGGGGAGCTGTTTTTT. The gene calls are TRBV12-3 or TRBV12-4 and TRBJ2-2; D unresolved. The CDR3 runs 14 residues. The V gene lost 7 bases and the J gene lost 3 bases, with 12 bases spanning the gap.

This clonotype has at least ten counts. J is TRBJ2-7 and V is TRBV6-1, with 8 bases lining up with TRBD1. This CDR3 comprises 15 residues. The V gene end was trimmed by 5 bases and the J gene end by 0 bases; junction bases not matched to a gene: 6. Per germline, CDR1 MNHNS and CDR2 SASEGT. CDR3 DNA sequence: TGTGCCAGCAGTAAAGACAGGGGAGACTCCTACGAGCAGTACTTC. This codes for CASSKDRGDSYEQYF.

This clonotype was picked up many times. The chain couples TRBV28 to TRBJ2-2, with 9 bases lining up with TRBD1. Looked up from germline, CDR1 is MDHEN and CDR2 is SYDVKM. The junction had 10 bases not matched to a gene; V was cut back by 5 bases and J by 3 bases. CDR3 size: 17 residues. CDR3 in amino acids: CASSPLTGGWDTGELFF. The DNA of the CDR3 is TGTGCCAGCAGTCCTCTGACAGGGGGATGGGACACCGGGGAGCTGTTTTTT.

This clonotype has at least ten counts. V usage is TRBV28 and J usage is TRBJ2-5; D unresolved. Looked up from germline, CDR1 is MDHEN and CDR2 is SYDVKM. Trimming cost V 3 bases and J 3 bases, with 11 bases left between them. The CDR3 is made up of 14 amino acids. The CDR3 is CASSFWAEEETQYF. The CDR3 nucleotides read TGTGCCAGCAGTTTCTGGGCAGAAGAAGAGACCCAGTACTTC.

This clonotype was observed at least ten times. The DNA for the CDR3 is TGTGCTAGTGGTTTGCTAGCGGGAACCTACAATGAGCAGTTCTTC. Protein sequence: CASGLLAGTYNEQFF. The V call is TRBV12-5, the J call TRBJ2-1, with 9 bases aligning to TRBD2. Germline V gene data show CDR1 as LGHNT and CDR2 as FRNRAP. V was pared by 2 bases and J by 2 bases, with 1 base of the junction left unmatched. This CDR3 has 15 amino acids.

The chain is built from TRBV11-2 and TRBJ2-5, with 10 bases aligning to TRBD2. V was pared by 6 bases and J by 5 bases, with 12 bases of the junction left unmatched. Germline V gives CDR1 SGHAT, CDR2 FQNNGV. The CDR3 extends over 16 amino acids. CDR3 region: CASRGEREGREETQYF. The CDR3 DNA reads as TGTGCCAGCAGGGGGGAGCGGGAGGGCCGGGAGGAGACCCAGTACTTC. Full variable domain (outside the CDR3, taken from reference TRBV11-2 and TRBJ2-5): EAGVAQSPRYKIIEKRQSVAFWCNPISGHATLYWYQQILGQGPKLLIQFQNNGVVDDSQLPKDRFSAERLKGVDSTLKIQPAKLEDSAVYLCASRGEREGREETQYFGPGTRLLVL.

This clonotype was counted only a few times. The chain recombines TRBV20-1 with TRBJ1-6, with 8 positions matching TRBD1. The CDR3 is made up of 16 amino acids. Germline loops: CDR1 DFQATT, CDR2 SNEGSKA (reference sequence). V lost 0 bases and J lost 9; bases outside the gene matches: 10. CDR3 protein: CSARDLRAGGSSPLHF. As DNA, the CDR3 is TGCAGTGCTAGAGACCTCAGGGCAGGGGGCAGTTCACCCCTCCACTTT.

The J gene is TRBJ1-1, the V gene TRBV11-2; D may be TRBD1 (6 bases). The CDR3 is made up of 16 amino acids. Trimming pared 4 bases from V and 7 bases from J, leaving 22 bases between. The germline V gene encodes CDR1 SGHAT and CDR2 FQNNGV. In nucleotides, the CDR3 is TGTGCCAGCAGCTCACATGGAAGACAGGCCAAATTTGAAGCTTTCTTT. Protein product: CASSSHGRQAKFEAFF.

Turning to this clonotype: A much bigger clone sits one base away, suggesting this may be a read error. The chain links TRBV2 to TRBJ1-5; TRBD1 is a possible D gene (5 bases). There are 14 residues in the CDR3. The V end lost 8 bases, the J end lost 5 bases, and 16 bases lay between the germline ends. Germline V gene sequence: CDR1 SNHLY, CDR2 FYNNEI. The CDR3 region is CASGVQGRDQPQHF. The CDR3 DNA sequence: TGTGCCAGCGGTGTGCAGGGACGCGATCAGCCCCAGCATTTT.

This clonotype was observed at least ten times. V gene TRBV4-1 combines with J gene TRBJ2-7, with D tentatively TRBD1 (5 bases). The CDR3 is 16 residues long. From germline, CDR1 is MGHRA and CDR2 YSYEKL. Between the trimmed V and J ends, which lost 3 bases and 0 bases, there was a span of 15 bases. The CDR3 reads CASSQGLTVVSYEQYF. The CDR3 DNA reads TGCGCCAGCAGCCAGGGGCTCACGGTAGTCTCCTACGAGCAGTACTTC.

This clonotype came up many times. The chain carries TRBV7-8 and TRBJ1-2; 9 bases agree with TRBD1. CDR3 length: 14 amino acids. Germline lookup yields CDR1 SGHVS and CDR2 FQNEAQ. Trimming at V came to 4 bases and at J to 2 bases, leaving 2 bases not matched to a gene. Here the CDR3 DNA reads TGTGCCAGCAGCTATGGACAGGGGAACTATGGCTACACCTTC. Its translation is CASSYGQGNYGYTF.

This clonotype was seen at least ten times. This chain connects TRBV29-1 to TRBJ2-5, with D possibly being TRBD2 (6 bases). The germline V gene encodes CDR1 SQVTM and CDR2 ANQGSEA. The V gene lost 5 bases and the J gene lost 4 bases, with 14 bases spanning the gap. The CDR3 runs 13 residues. CDR3 residues: CSVRLGAGETQYF. DNA of the CDR3: TGCAGCGTTAGGCTAGGAGCGGGAGAGACCCAGTACTTC.

The chain carries TRBV9 and TRBJ1-2; 8 bases fit TRBD1. This CDR3 comprises 15 residues. V was pared by 3 bases and J by 4 bases, with 8 bases of the junction left unmatched. Germline V lookup: CDR1 SGDLS, CDR2 YYNGEE. The CDR3 sequence is CASSAGDRHAYGYTF. CDR3 in DNA: TGTGCCAGCAGCGCGGGGGACAGGCACGCCTATGGCTACACCTTC.

This clonotype was recorded at least ten times. At one of its ends the junction is not consistent with the germline gene, which may arise from a read error. The chain employs TRBV7-2 and TRBJ1-5, with 9 bases matching TRBD1. The CDR3 has 14 amino acids. Per germline, CDR1 SGHTA and CDR2 FQGNSA. DNA of the CDR3: TGTGCCAGCAGTTTAGGGACAGGGAATCAGCCCCAGCATTTT. Protein product: CASSLGTGNQPQHF.

This clonotype was recorded only once. This chain links TRBV20-1 with TRBJ2-5; 9 nucleotides agree with TRBD2. This CDR3 contains 13 residues. Germline CDR1 reads DFQATT; CDR2 reads SNEGSKA (reference sequence). Trimming cost V 5 bases and J 2 bases; bases outside gene matches: 3. Here the CDR3 DNA reads TGCAGTGCTGCAGGACTAGCGCAAGAGACCCAGTACTTC. As protein: CSAAGLAQETQYF.

Ten or more counts support this clonotype. The chain uses TRBV27 and TRBJ1-2, with TRBD1 matching over 8 bases. Germline V gene lookup returns CDR1 MNHEY and CDR2 SMNVEV (reference sequence). V lost 6 bases, J lost 4 bases, and 13 bases stayed unmatched. This CDR3 contains 16 residues. CDR3 in amino acids: CASSPDIDGTGYGYTF. The CDR3 DNA reads as TGTGCCAGCAGCCCGGATATTGACGGGACAGGCTATGGCTACACCTTC.

This clonotype has a count of ten or more. The gene calls are TRBV4-1 and TRBJ2-7; tentative D call: TRBD2 (7 bases). Germline V CDR1 and CDR2: MGHRA, YSYEKL. Trimming pared 7 bases from V and 6 bases from J, leaving 16 bases between. CDR3 size: 13 residues. The CDR3 loop is CASNRGGVGEQYF. The CDR3 nucleotides are TGCGCCAGCAATAGGGGGGGAGTAGGCGAGCAGTACTTC.

In its sample, this clonotype was seen many times. The chain recombines TRBV28 with TRBJ1-1; D gene uncertain. Trimming removed 6 bases at V and 5 bases at J, with 16 bases between. Germline V gene data show CDR1 as MDHEN and CDR2 as SYDVKM. This CDR3 spans 14 amino acids. CDR3 sequence reads: CASRTGSSMTEAFF. The DNA of the CDR3 is TGTGCCAGCAGAACCGGGTCCTCGATGACTGAAGCTTTCTTT.

This clonotype has at least ten counts. This chain connects TRBV29-1 to TRBJ2-5; no definite D call. The CDR3 is made up of 12 amino acids. V gave up 4 bases and J gave up 3 bases, with 9 bases separating them. Germline loops: CDR1 SQVTM, CDR2 ANQGSEA. Here the CDR3 DNA reads TGCAGCGTTGTTGGTCAAGAAGAGACCCAGTACTTC. Encoded protein: CSVVGQEETQYF.

In its sample, this clonotype was seen many times. The J gene is TRBJ2-5, the V gene TRBV12-3 or TRBV12-4; the D gene is possibly TRBD2 (5 bases). CDR3 length equals 14 residues. Trimming took off 5 bases at V and 5 bases at J, with 15 bases between the two ends. The CDR3 coding sequence is TGTGCCAGCAGTACTAGGAGGTCCGCGGAGACCCAGTACTTC. Amino acid sequence: CASSTRRSAETQYF.

This clonotype was counted many times. The chain combines TRBV30 with TRBJ1-2; D ambiguous. The length of the CDR3 is 12 residues. The germline CDR1 and CDR2 sequences are GTSNPN and SVGIG (reference sequence). V was clipped by 2 bases and J by 4 bases, with 8 bases between them. The CDR3 region is CAWSRLTYGYTF. DNA for the CDR3: TGTGCCTGGAGTAGATTAACCTATGGCTACACCTTC.

This clonotype was observed a handful of times. The chain employs TRBV4-1 and TRBJ1-3; D not certain. Trimming took off 4 bases at V and 1 base at J, with 11 bases between the two ends. This CDR3 contains 15 residues. From germline, CDR1 is MGHRA and CDR2 YSYEKL. The chain's CDR3 is CASSLSRESGNTIYF. CDR3 sequence (DNA): TGCGCCAGCAGCCTCTCCCGGGAGTCTGGAAACACCATATATTTT.